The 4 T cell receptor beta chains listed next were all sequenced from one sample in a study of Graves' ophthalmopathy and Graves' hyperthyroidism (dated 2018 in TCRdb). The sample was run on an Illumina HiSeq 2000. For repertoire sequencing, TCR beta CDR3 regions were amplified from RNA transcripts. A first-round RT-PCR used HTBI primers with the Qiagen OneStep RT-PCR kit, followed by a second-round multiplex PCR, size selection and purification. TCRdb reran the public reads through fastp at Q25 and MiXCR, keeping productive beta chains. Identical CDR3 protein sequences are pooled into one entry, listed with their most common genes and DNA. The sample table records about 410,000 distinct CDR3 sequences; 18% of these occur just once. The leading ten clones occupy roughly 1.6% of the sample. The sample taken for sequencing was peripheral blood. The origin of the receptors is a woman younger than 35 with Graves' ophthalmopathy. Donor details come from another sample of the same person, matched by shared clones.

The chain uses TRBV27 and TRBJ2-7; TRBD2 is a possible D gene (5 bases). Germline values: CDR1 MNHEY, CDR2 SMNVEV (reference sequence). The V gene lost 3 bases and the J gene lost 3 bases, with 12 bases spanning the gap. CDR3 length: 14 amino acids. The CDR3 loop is CASSLAGKHYEQYF. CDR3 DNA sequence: TGTGCCAGCAGTTTGGCGGGCAAACACTACGAGCAGTACTTC.

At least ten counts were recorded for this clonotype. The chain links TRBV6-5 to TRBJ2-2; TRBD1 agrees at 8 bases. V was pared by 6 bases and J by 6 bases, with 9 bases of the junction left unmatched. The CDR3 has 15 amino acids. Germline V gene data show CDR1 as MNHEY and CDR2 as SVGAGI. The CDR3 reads CASSPDRVVAGELFF. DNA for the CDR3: TGTGCCAGCAGCCCGGACAGGGTGGTGGCCGGGGAGCTGTTTTTT.

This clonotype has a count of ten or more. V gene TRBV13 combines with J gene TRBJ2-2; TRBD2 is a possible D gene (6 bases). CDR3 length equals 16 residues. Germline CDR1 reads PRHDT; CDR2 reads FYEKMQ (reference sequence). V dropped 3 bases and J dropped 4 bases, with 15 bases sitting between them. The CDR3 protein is CASSFRFPGGTGELFF. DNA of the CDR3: TGTGCCAGCAGCTTCCGGTTCCCCGGGGGCACCGGGGAGCTGTTTTTT. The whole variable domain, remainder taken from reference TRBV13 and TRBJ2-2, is AAGVIQSPRHLIKEKRETATLKCYPIPRHDTVYWYQQGPGQDPQFLISFYEKMQSDKGSIPDRFSAQQFSDYHSELNMSSLELGDSALYFCASSFRFPGGTGELFFGEGSRLTVL.

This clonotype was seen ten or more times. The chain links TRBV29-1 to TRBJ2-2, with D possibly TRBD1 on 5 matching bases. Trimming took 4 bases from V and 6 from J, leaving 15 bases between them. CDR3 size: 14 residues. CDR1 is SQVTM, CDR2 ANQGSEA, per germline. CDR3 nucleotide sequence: TGCAGCGTTGGAGGCCAGGGCTGGTCCGGGGAGCTGTTTTTT. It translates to CSVGGQGWSGELFF.